These 23 T cell receptor beta chains were all obtained from the same sample, sequenced in a study of cytomegalovirus exposure and HLA in healthy donors. Researchers ran the PCR with 60 Vbeta and 13 Jbeta primers. Assay: immunoSEQ multiplex PCR; the TCRdb copy retains only in-frame clones and omits some. The table includes fewer than 150,000 clones, over 75% detected once. What was sequenced was PBMCs. These receptors were obtained from a woman between 25 and 40 years old in good health and CMV-seropositive.

The chain carries TRBV7-9 and TRBJ1-1; 8 nucleotides agree with TRBD1. This CDR3 is built from 14 residues. Germline V gene lookup returns CDR1 SEHNR and CDR2 FQNEAQ (reference sequence). J was trimmed by 6 bases and V by 5 bases; bases with no gene match: 8. The CDR3 reads CASSPQTGVAEAFF. As DNA, the CDR3 is TGTGCCAGCAGCCCGCAGACAGGGGTCGCTGAAGCTTTCTTT.

The V gene is TRBV18, the J gene TRBJ2-7, with unresolved D. The CDR3 length is 15 residues. V gave up 2 bases and J gave up 0 bases, with 11 bases separating them. Germline V gene lookup returns CDR1 KGHSH and CDR2 LQKENI. CDR3 sequence reads: CASSPAQAVSYEQYF. The CDR3 coding sequence is TGTGCCAGCTCACCAGCCCAGGCCGTCTCCTACGAGCAGTACTTC.

The chain uses TRBV5-6 and TRBJ2-5; 8 bases align to TRBD2. J gave up 12 bases and V 2 bases, and 15 bases lay outside the gene matches. From germline, CDR1 is SGHDT and CDR2 YYEEEE. The CDR3 is 15 amino acids. The CDR3 loop is CASSLSIRASGPKYF. In DNA, the CDR3 is TGTGCCAGCAGCTTATCTATTCGGGCTAGCGGGCCGAAGTACTTC.

The chain recombines TRBV30 with TRBJ2-7, with 8 bases aligning to TRBD2. V dropped 5 bases and J dropped 6; count of bases not matched to a gene: 9. The germline CDR1 and CDR2 sequences are GTSNPN and SVGIG (reference sequence). This CDR3 contains 13 residues. The CDR3 region is CAWHLFAGGEQYF. Here the CDR3 DNA reads TGTGCCTGGCATCTATTTGCGGGAGGCGAGCAGTACTTC.

The V call is TRBV10-3, the J call TRBJ1-1; D uncertain. Germline CDR1 is ENHRY and CDR2 is SYGVKD. The germline V and J ends were trimmed by 0 bases and 7 bases, with 6 bases remaining between them. The CDR3 covers 12 residues. Here the CDR3 DNA reads TGTGCCATCAGTGAGTCTAGAAGTGAAGCTTTCTTT. This codes for CAISESRSEAFF.

The chain recombines TRBV11-3 with TRBJ1-1; no clear D gene. The CDR3 totals 15 residues. Germline CDR1 SGHNT, CDR2 YENEEA. Trimming took 5 bases from V and 0 from J, leaving 13 bases between them. CDR3 protein: CASSLPGSMNTEAFF. CDR3 in DNA: TGTGCCAGCAGCCTACCAGGAAGTATGAACACTGAAGCTTTCTTT.

V usage is TRBV10-3 and J usage is TRBJ1-1, with a weak D call TRBD1 (6 bases). The CDR3 contains 14 residues. Per the germline V gene, CDR1 is ENHRY and CDR2 is SYGVKD. The germline V and J ends were trimmed by 6 bases and 0 bases, with 11 bases remaining between them. The CDR3 DNA sequence: TGTGCCATCAGCCCCCGGGACATGAACACTGAAGCTTTCTTT. Protein sequence: CAISPRDMNTEAFF.

This clone appeared a few times. The chain links TRBV29-1 to TRBJ1-2, with D uncertain. Trimming removed 1 base at V and 5 bases at J, with 8 bases between. The CDR3 totals 12 residues. Germline CDR1 is SQVTM and CDR2 is ANQGSEA. CDR3 coding DNA: TGCAGCGTTGAAGGACTATCATATGGCTACACCTTC. Protein product: CSVEGLSYGYTF.

This clone is a singleton in its sample. This chain connects TRBV6-5 to TRBJ2-7, with D tentatively TRBD1 (6 bases). CDR3 length: 12 residues. The germline gives CDR1 MNHEY, CDR2 SVGAGI. V lost 10 bases and J 6 bases, leaving 16 bases between the germline ends. DNA of the CDR3: TGTGCCACCTGGGACAACCTAGGCGAGCAGTACTTC. Protein product: CATWDNLGEQYF.

The chain employs TRBV2 and TRBJ2-2; 8 positions agree with TRBD2. The germline V gene has CDR1 SNHLY and CDR2 FYNNEI. This CDR3 has 16 residues. V was pared by 7 bases and J by 5 bases, with 12 bases of the junction left unmatched. CDR3 sequence reads: CASNDEREGPTGELFF. The CDR3, as DNA: TGTGCCAGCAACGATGAACGGGAGGGCCCAACCGGGGAGCTGTTTTTT.

Worth noting for this clone: The same CDR3 arises from other DNA sequences in this sample as well. The chain employs TRBV7-9 and TRBJ2-3, with 9 bases lining up with TRBD2. Germline V gives CDR1 SEHNR, CDR2 FQNEAQ (reference sequence). The J segment lost 0 bases and the V segment lost 3 bases, leaving 7 bases of the junction unmatched. This CDR3 has 17 amino acids. CDR3 loop: CASSFVLAGTSTDTQYF. As DNA, the CDR3 is TGTGCCAGCAGCTTTGTTCTAGCGGGAACTAGCACAGATACGCAGTATTTT.

The chain links TRBV10-3 to TRBJ2-2, with unresolved D. V lost 0 bases, J lost 7 bases, and 3 bases lay in between. Per germline, CDR1 ENHRY and CDR2 SYGVKD. This CDR3 comprises 12 residues. This CDR3 is CAISESSGELFF. As DNA, the CDR3 is TGTGCCATCAGTGAGTCGAGCGGGGAGCTGTTTTTT.

The chain recombines TRBV9 with TRBJ2-7; tentatively, D is TRBD1 (5 bases). The CDR3 loop spans 12 amino acids. In germline, CDR1 is SGDLS, CDR2 YYNGEE. Trimming took off 4 bases at V and 4 bases at J, with 9 bases between the two ends. CDR3 bases: TGTGCCAGCAGCTCAACAGGTTACGAGCAGTACTTC. It yields the protein CASSSTGYEQYF.

The CDR3 spells CASRDSGGYTQYF. CDR3 DNA: TGTGCCAGCAGGGATAGCGGGGGTTATACGCAGTATTTT. This chain links TRBV2 with TRBJ2-3, with 9 positions matching TRBD2. The germline V gene has CDR1 SNHLY and CDR2 FYNNEI. The ends lost 6 bases at V and 7 bases at J; junction bases unmatched: 5. The CDR3 loop spans 13 amino acids.

This chain joins TRBV19 and TRBJ2-7; TRBD1 agrees at 9 bases. This CDR3 is built from 14 residues. Germline V lookup: CDR1 LNHDA, CDR2 SQIVND (reference sequence). The junction had 5 bases not matched to a gene; V was cut back by 4 bases and J by 4 bases. CDR3 DNA: TGTGCCAGTAGTAGCGACAGGGGGACGTACGAGCAGTACTTC. It yields the protein CASSSDRGTYEQYF.

This clone has a single count. In DNA form, the CDR3 reads TGTGCCAGCAGTGAATCAAGCGGGAGTGCCTACGAGCAGTACTTC. Translated, it gives CASSESSGSAYEQYF. This chain connects TRBV25-1 to TRBJ2-7; 8 bases align to TRBD2. The CDR3 sequence is 15 residues long. The trim removed 1 base at V and 2 bases at J, leaving 4 bases unmatched. Germline CDR1 MGHDK, CDR2 SYGVNS.

This chain uses TRBV19 with TRBJ1-5; 8 bases fit TRBD1. Germline CDR1 reads LNHDA; CDR2 reads SQIVND (reference sequence). The CDR3 sequence is 12 residues long. The V gene end was trimmed by 1 base and the J gene end by 14 bases; junction bases not matched to a gene: 4. The CDR3 DNA sequence: TGTGCCAGTAGTATAGTGACAGGGGAAAAGCATTTT. It encodes CASSIVTGEKHF.

The gene calls are TRBV29-1 and TRBJ2-3; TRBD1 agrees at 7 bases. The CDR3 loop spans 15 amino acids. V shed 7 bases and J 2 bases; nucleotides not matched to a gene: 12. Looked up from germline, CDR1 is SQVTM and CDR2 is ANQGSEA. The CDR3, as DNA: TGCAGCGGTAGGAAAGGGACAGCCCTCACAGATACGCAGTATTTT. Protein product: CSGRKGTALTDTQYF.

This clone was seen once. J is TRBJ1-5 and V is TRBV29-1, with a tentative D call TRBD1 (6 bases). This CDR3 has 12 amino acids. The V and J ends lost 7 bases and 5 bases respectively, with 12 bases between them. The germline gives CDR1 SQVTM, CDR2 ANQGSEA. The CDR3 sequence: CSARQADQPQHF. As DNA, the CDR3 is TGCAGCGCACGACAGGCCGATCAGCCCCAGCATTTT.

This chain connects TRBV5-4 to TRBJ2-5, with 14 bases lining up with TRBD2. The germline CDR1 and CDR2 sequences are SGHNT and YYREEE (reference sequence). The CDR3 covers 16 residues. V lost 0 bases and J lost 3; bases outside the gene matches: 1. Here the CDR3 reads CASSLGGLAGEETQYF. In DNA form, the CDR3 reads TGTGCCAGCAGCTTGGGGGGACTAGCGGGGGAAGAGACCCAGTACTTC.

This clone was seen only a few times. The chain joins TRBV5-1 to TRBJ2-7; the D gene is possibly TRBD1 (6 bases). Trimming shortened V by 4 bases and J by 3 bases, and 11 bases separated the two germline ends. In germline, CDR1 is SGHRS, CDR2 YFSETQ. The CDR3 consists of 13 residues. This CDR3 is CASSLDSYYEQYF. CDR3 in DNA: TGCGCCAGCAGCCTGGACAGCTACTACGAGCAGTACTTC.

The chain joins TRBV29-1 to TRBJ2-1, with no clear D. Trimming left V 5 bases short and J 10 bases short, with 18 bases between. This CDR3 has 13 amino acids. Germline CDR1 reads SQVTM; CDR2 reads ANQGSEA. The CDR3 region has the DNA TGCAGCGTTTATGATAAGAGTAGACTCGAGCAGTTCTTC. Translation gives CSVYDKSRLEQFF.

As concerns this clone: An end of the junction does not agree with germline; a read error may underlie this. J is TRBJ2-3 and V is TRBV7-7; D is perhaps TRBD2 (5 bases). This CDR3 is 13 amino acids long. Germline CDR1 is SSHAT and CDR2 is FNYEAQ (reference sequence). The CDR3 nucleotides read TGTGCTAGCAGCCTCGACTACACAGATACGCAGTATTTT. Amino acids: CASSLDYTDTQYF.